This TCR beta chain was recovered during a study of CD8 T cells in ankylosing spondylitis. This clonotype appeared a few times. The antigen is unknown. TCRdb itself ran the 5' RACE reads through MiXCR, one entry per CDR3 protein. Of under 850,000 distinct CDR3 sequences listed, roughly 19% were seen once; the top ten hold about 19%. This CDR3 is 14 amino acids long. Germline V gene sequence: CDR1 SGHRS, CDR2 YFSETQ. Trimming shortened V by 7 bases and J by 0 bases, and 13 bases separated the two germline ends. The study, taken as a whole, reports: A TCR beta motif made of about 8 highly homologous variants seemed typical of ankylosing spondylitis blood.

The rearrangement links TRBV5-1 to TRBJ1-1, with D perhaps TRBD1 (6 bases). The receptor was isolated from a male donor with ankylosing spondylitis. What was sequenced was blood, either unsorted or a sorted T cell fraction (not recorded which). Here the CDR3 reads CASSWGGLNTEAFF. CDR3 DNA: TGCGCCAGCTCCTGGGGGGGCTTGAACACTGAAGCTTTCTTT.